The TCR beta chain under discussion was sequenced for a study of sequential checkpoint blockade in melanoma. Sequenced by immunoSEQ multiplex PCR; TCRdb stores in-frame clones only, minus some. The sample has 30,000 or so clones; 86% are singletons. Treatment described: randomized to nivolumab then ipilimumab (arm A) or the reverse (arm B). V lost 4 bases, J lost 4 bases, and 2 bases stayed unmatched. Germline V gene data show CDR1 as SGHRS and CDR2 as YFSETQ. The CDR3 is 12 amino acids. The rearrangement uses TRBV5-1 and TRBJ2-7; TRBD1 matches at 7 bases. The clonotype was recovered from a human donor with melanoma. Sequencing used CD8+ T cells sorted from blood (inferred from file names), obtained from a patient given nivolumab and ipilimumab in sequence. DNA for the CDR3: TGCGCCAGCAGCGCGGACAGGTACGAGCAGTACTTC. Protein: CASSADRYEQYF. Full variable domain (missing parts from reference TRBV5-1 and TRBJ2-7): KAGVTQTPRYLIKTRGQQVTLSCSPISGHRSVSWYQQTPGQGLQFLFEYFSETQRNKGNFPGRFSGRQFSNSRSEMNVSTLELGDSALYLCASSADRYEQYFGPGTRLTVT.